This T cell receptor (beta chain) was documented in a study of naive and memory T cell subsets. Both TRBC1 and TRBC2 were covered by a beta constant-region primer of two equimolar oligonucleotides. The ligated cDNA underwent four PCR rounds using SP2 and nested alpha and beta constant-region primers. TCRdb ran MiXCR on the UMI-ligation and nested PCR reads and lists one entry per CDR3 protein. The sample yields around 40,000 distinct CDR3 sequences, roughly 13% seen once. Relative to its sample, this clonotype is medium-sized (0.01 to 0.1%). CMV status came from CD4+ IFNgamma after overnight CMV lysate stimulation. Effector memory cells were sorted as CD45RA-CD27-, EMRA cells as CD45RA+CD27-. The sequenced sample was effector memory CD4+ T cells from blood. The subset here: effector memory, CD45RA- CD27-. This sequence originates from a human donor in good health.

The CDR3: CASSLVAGSSENIQYF. For the CDR3, the DNA is TGTGCCAGCAGCTTAGTTGCCGGGAGTTCCGAAAACATTCAGTACTTC. V usage is TRBV7-2 and J usage is TRBJ2-4, with D tentatively TRBD2 (6 bases). The CDR3 runs 16 residues. V was trimmed by 1 base and J by 5 bases, leaving 15 bases between them. CDR1 is SGHTA and CDR2 is FQGNSA in the germline V gene. Full variable domain (rest looked up from reference TRBV7-2 and TRBJ2-4): GAGVSQSPSNKVTEKGKDVELRCDPISGHTALYWYRQSLGQGLEFLIYFQGNSAPDKSGLPSDRFSAERTGGSVSTLTIQRTQQEDSAVYLCASSLVAGSSENIQYFGAGTRLSVL.